These 20 T cell receptor beta chains were sequenced from one sample in a study of shared clonotypes between healthy human individuals. Generated by immunoSEQ multiplex PCR, the TCRdb table keeps only in-frame clones and is missing some. The sample has 2.5 million or so clones, approximately 90% seen once. The source material was naive CD4+ T cells sorted from blood. Described subset: CD45RA+ positively selected. These TCRs come from a man between 18 and 35 years old in good health.

This chain links TRBV7-2 with TRBJ2-7; D ambiguous. Germline V gene sequence: CDR1 SGHTA, CDR2 FQGNSA. V lost 3 bases and J 3 bases, leaving 6 bases between the germline ends. The CDR3 covers 12 residues. In DNA, the CDR3 is TGTGCCAGCAGCTTTAAGGGCTACGAGCAGTACTTC. Protein: CASSFKGYEQYF.

V is TRBV25-1 and J is TRBJ1-5; D possibly corresponds to TRBD1 (5 bases). Germline loops: CDR1 MGHDK, CDR2 SYGVNS. The CDR3 has 13 amino acids. The germline V and J ends were trimmed by 5 bases and 5 bases, with 10 bases remaining between them. This CDR3 is CASSPGGHQPQHF. The DNA for the CDR3 is TGTGCCAGCAGTCCCGGGGGACATCAGCCCCAGCATTTT.

V is TRBV30 and J is TRBJ1-5, with D possibly matching TRBD1 (6 bases). Trimming took 7 bases from V and 0 from J, leaving 22 bases between them. Per germline, CDR1 GTSNPN and CDR2 SVGIG (reference sequence). CDR3 length: 17 amino acids. The CDR3 nucleotides read TGTGCCTCAACGACGGGAACAGGGAGGCGTAGCAATCAGCCCCAGCATTTT. Its translation is CASTTGTGRRSNQPQHF.

This clone was counted a single time. Other DNA sequences in the sample encode the same CDR3. The chain combines TRBV18 with TRBJ2-7, with D hard to call. The CDR3 loop spans 12 amino acids. Trimming took 2 bases from V and 0 from J, leaving 2 bases between them. Germline loops: CDR1 KGHSH, CDR2 LQKENI. CDR3 sequence (DNA): TGTGCCAGCTCACCAGACTCCTACGAGCAGTACTTC. Protein sequence: CASSPDSYEQYF.

As DNA, the CDR3 is TGTGCCAGCAGTTACCGAGGACCTACCGGGGAGCTGTTTTTT. Amino acids: CASSYRGPTGELFF. The chain combines TRBV6-6 with TRBJ2-2; D unclear. This CDR3 has 14 amino acids. V was trimmed by 2 bases and J by 5 bases, leaving 9 bases between them. The germline V gene has CDR1 MNHNY and CDR2 SVGAGI (reference sequence).

The genes are TRBV6-1 and TRBJ2-1; 10 nucleotides align to TRBD2. The CDR3 contains 15 residues. The germline gives CDR1 MNHNS, CDR2 SASEGT. V shed 6 bases, J shed 5 bases, and the junction held 7 bases outside the gene matches. CDR3 nucleotide sequence: TGTGCCAGCAGCACACTAGCGGGAATAAACAATGAGCAGTTCTTC. Translation: CASSTLAGINNEQFF.

The V gene is TRBV7-2, the J gene TRBJ2-7, with TRBD1 matching 7 bases. The germline gives CDR1 SGHTA, CDR2 FQGNSA. There are 15 residues in the CDR3. J was trimmed by 5 bases and V by 1 base; bases with no gene match: 8. CDR3 in amino acids: CASSLGQGVSHEQYF. The CDR3 DNA reads as TGTGCCAGCAGCTTAGGCCAGGGGGTTTCGCACGAGCAGTACTTC.

This clone appeared once. The rearrangement joins TRBV6-1 to TRBJ2-3, with 8 bases fitting TRBD2. Germline trimming cut 6 bases from V and 7 bases from J; bases unmatched to any gene: 9. The CDR3 is 14 residues long. Germline lookup yields CDR1 MNHNS and CDR2 SASEGT. The CDR3 DNA is TGTGCCAGCAGGGTTAGCGGGACTCCCCATACGCAGTATTTT. This gives the protein CASRVSGTPHTQYF.

V is TRBV10-3 and J is TRBJ2-6, with no clear D. Trimming shortened V by 10 bases and J by 4 bases, and 11 bases separated the two germline ends. This CDR3 spans 13 amino acids. Germline-derived CDR1 and CDR2 are ENHRY and SYGVKD. The CDR3 protein is CATSPAGANVLTF. CDR3 DNA sequence: TGTGCCACCAGCCCTGCCGGGGCCAACGTCCTGACTTTC.

In this sample, this clone turned up once. Its ends do not fully match the called genes, so a read error is possible. This chain links TRBV7-2 with TRBJ1-6, with TRBD1 matching over 7 bases. CDR3 size: 17 residues. CDR1 and CDR2 from the germline V gene are SGHTA and FQGNSA. The CDR3 region is CASSLWGQPDYNPPLHF. CDR3 nucleotides: TGTGCCAGCAGCTTATGGGGACAGCCAGACTATAATCCACCCCTCCACTTT.

This rearrangement joins TRBV7-3 to TRBJ2-2, with D tentatively TRBD1 or TRBD2 (6 bases each). The CDR3 totals 16 residues. V was clipped by 1 base and J by 4 bases, with 13 bases between them. The germline CDR1 and CDR2 sequences are SGHTA and FQGTGA. The DNA for the CDR3 is TGTGCCAGCAGCTTAAATCCGGGGGCGGCCACCGGGGAGCTGTTTTTT. Encoded protein: CASSLNPGAATGELFF.

This clone was picked up one time. The rearrangement uses TRBV5-4 and TRBJ2-3; no reliable D call. The germline V gene has CDR1 SGHNT and CDR2 YYREEE (reference sequence). The CDR3 runs 15 residues. V was trimmed by 0 bases and J by 2 bases, leaving 10 bases between them. DNA for the CDR3: TGTGCCAGCAGCTTGGGTGGCTCTTACACAGATACGCAGTATTTT. Its protein product is CASSLGGSYTDTQYF.

The V gene is TRBV11-2, the J gene TRBJ2-7; no reliable D call. The germline V gene encodes CDR1 SGHAT and CDR2 FQNNGV. The CDR3 totals 14 residues. Trimming took 1 base from V and 2 from J, leaving 9 bases between them. The DNA for the CDR3 is TGTGCCAGCAGCTTAGTAGGCGGCGCCTACGAGCAGTACTTC. It specifies CASSLVGGAYEQYF.

This rearrangement joins TRBV5-1 to TRBJ2-1, with D possibly matching TRBD1 (5 bases). The CDR3 runs to 15 residues. V was trimmed by 2 bases and J by 0 bases, leaving 9 bases between them. Germline CDR1 and CDR2: SGHRS and YFSETQ. CDR3 protein: CASSFSRASYNEQFF. CDR3 bases: TGCGCCAGCAGCTTTAGCAGGGCCTCCTACAATGAGCAGTTCTTC.

This clone was seen a handful of times. This rearrangement joins TRBV18 to TRBJ1-5; weak D call: TRBD1 (5 bases). Looked up from germline, CDR1 is KGHSH and CDR2 is LQKENI. V was cut by 5 bases and J by 4 bases, with 12 bases left in between. This CDR3 is built from 14 residues. The CDR3 DNA follows: TGTGCCAGCTCAATCGGGACGGTGAATCAGCCCCAGCATTTT. Amino acids: CASSIGTVNQPQHF.

In DNA, the CDR3 is TGTGCCAGCAGCTTTCGGAGCGCCGGGGAGCTGTTTTTT. It codes for CASSFRSAGELFF. The V call is TRBV7-2, the J call TRBJ2-2; no clear D gene. The ends were cut back, 3 bases at V and 6 bases at J, with 8 bases in the middle. The germline gives CDR1 SGHTA, CDR2 FQGNSA. The CDR3 totals 13 residues.

The chain combines TRBV7-9 with TRBJ2-5; perhaps TRBD2 as D (5 bases). Germline CDR1 SEHNR, CDR2 FQNEAQ (reference sequence). Trimming stripped 6 bases from V and 5 bases from J, with 16 bases between. This CDR3 has 14 residues. The CDR3 region is CASSSIRGRETQYF. The CDR3 nucleotides read TGTGCCAGCAGTTCTATCCGAGGGCGGGAGACCCAGTACTTC.

The rearrangement joins TRBV10-3 to TRBJ1-4; no firm D call. The germline V gene has CDR1 ENHRY and CDR2 SYGVKD. Trimming removed 7 bases at V and 3 bases at J, with 9 bases between. This CDR3 is built from 13 residues. The CDR3 loop is CAINSGANEKLFF. The CDR3 DNA reads TGTGCCATCAATTCAGGAGCTAATGAAAAACTGTTTTTT.

This clone is a singleton in its sample. The V gene is TRBV5-6, the J gene TRBJ2-1; 8 bases match TRBD1. V shed 1 base and J 5 bases; nucleotides not matched to a gene: 17. CDR3 size: 19 residues. CDR1 and CDR2 from the germline V gene are SGHDT and YYEEEE. CDR3 in DNA: TGTGCCAGCAGCTTGCGGCAGGGGGCCCGGGGGATCCTGGACAATGAGCAGTTCTTC. This encodes CASSLRQGARGILDNEQFF.

The genes are TRBV19 and TRBJ1-4, with no clear D. The germline V gene encodes CDR1 LNHDA and CDR2 SQIVND (reference sequence). V was pared by 6 bases and J by 8 bases, with 13 bases between. The CDR3 spans 13 residues. CDR3 sequence reads: CASSLRASEKLFF. The CDR3 bases are TGTGCCAGTAGCCTCCGGGCCTCAGAAAAACTGTTTTTT.